This T cell receptor (beta chain) came from a study of blood T cell repertoires in COVID-19. Study-wide background: PBMCs, B-cell-depleted T cells, or T cells provided the cDNA or gDNA that made up the material.

Libraries were prepared by immunoSEQ multiplex PCR; TCRdb keeps only in-frame clonotypes and omits some of them. The profile shows 290,000 or so clones, approximately 86% of them singletons. The CDR3 runs to 16 residues. CDR1 SGHKS and CDR2 YYEKEE come from the germline V gene (reference sequence). V lost 1 base to trimming and J lost 4 bases, with 12 bases between them. Participants were aged roughly 18 to 90 years, lived in over 20 US areas, and enrolled virtually. Which cohort a participant joined came from the clinical history participants gave. The sample was PBMCs or T cells enriched from blood (not recorded which). The TCR was taken from a woman aged 18-35 years who had recovered from COVID-19. The gene calls are TRBV5-5 and TRBJ1-6; no definite D call. CDR3 nucleotide sequence: TGTGCCAGCAGCTTGCCAGGCCGTCCGTATAATTCACCCCTCCACTTT. Its protein product is CASSLPGRPYNSPLHF.